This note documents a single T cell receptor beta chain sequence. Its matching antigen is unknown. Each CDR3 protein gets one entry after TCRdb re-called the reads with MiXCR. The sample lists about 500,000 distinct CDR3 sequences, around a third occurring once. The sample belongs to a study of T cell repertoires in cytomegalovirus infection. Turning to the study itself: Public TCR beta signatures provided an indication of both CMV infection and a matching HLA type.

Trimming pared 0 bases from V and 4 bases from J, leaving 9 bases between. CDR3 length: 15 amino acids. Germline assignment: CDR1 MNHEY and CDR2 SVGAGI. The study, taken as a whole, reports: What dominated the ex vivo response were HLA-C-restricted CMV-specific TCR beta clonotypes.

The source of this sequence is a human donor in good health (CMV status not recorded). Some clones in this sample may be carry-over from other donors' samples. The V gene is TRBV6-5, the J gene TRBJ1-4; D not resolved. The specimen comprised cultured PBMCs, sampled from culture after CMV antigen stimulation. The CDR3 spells CASSYSRADNEKLFF. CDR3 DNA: TGTGCCAGCAGTTACTCCCGAGCGGATAATGAAAAACTGTTTTTT.